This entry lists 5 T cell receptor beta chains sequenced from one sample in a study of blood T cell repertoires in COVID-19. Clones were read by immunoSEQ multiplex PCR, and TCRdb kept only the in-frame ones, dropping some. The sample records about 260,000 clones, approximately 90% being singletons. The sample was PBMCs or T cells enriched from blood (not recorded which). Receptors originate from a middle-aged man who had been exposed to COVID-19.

The CDR3 bases are TGTGCCAGCAGCCTACAGGGAGGGGTCTATGGCTACACCTTC. Amino acid sequence: CASSLQGGVYGYTF. This chain connects TRBV7-3 to TRBJ1-2, with TRBD1 as a possible D gene (6 bases). The length of the CDR3 is 14 residues. Germline assignment: CDR1 SGHTA and CDR2 FQGTGA. The germline V and J ends were trimmed by 5 bases and 4 bases, with 14 bases remaining between them.

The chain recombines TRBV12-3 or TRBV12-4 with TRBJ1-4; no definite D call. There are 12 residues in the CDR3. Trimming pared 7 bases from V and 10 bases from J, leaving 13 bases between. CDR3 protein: CASMPPTGKLFF. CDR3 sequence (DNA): TGTGCCAGCATGCCTCCCACGGGAAAACTGTTTTTT.

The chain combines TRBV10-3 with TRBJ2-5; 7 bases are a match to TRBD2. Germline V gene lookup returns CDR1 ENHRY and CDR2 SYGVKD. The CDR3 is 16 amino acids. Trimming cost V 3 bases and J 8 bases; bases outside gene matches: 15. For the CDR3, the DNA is TGTGCCATCAGTGACCCCCGCGCGGGAGCCAGTGATACCCAGTACTTC. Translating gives CAISDPRAGASDTQYF.

The CDR3 protein is CASSSTTGTGVEQYF. CDR3 DNA sequence: TGTGCCAGCAGCTCAACCACCGGGACAGGGGTCGAGCAGTACTTC. The rearrangement joins TRBV5-4 to TRBJ2-7; 10 positions match TRBD1. Germline V gene sequence: CDR1 SGHNT, CDR2 YYREEE (reference sequence). Trimming took 3 bases from V and 6 from J; bases not matched to a gene: 9. This CDR3 is built from 15 residues.

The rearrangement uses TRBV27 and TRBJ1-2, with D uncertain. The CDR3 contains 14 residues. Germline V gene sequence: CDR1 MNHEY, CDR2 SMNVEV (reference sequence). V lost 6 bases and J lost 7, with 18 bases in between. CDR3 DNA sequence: TGTGCCAGCAGCCCAAACGGGGATATGGGTGGCTACACCTTC. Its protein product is CASSPNGDMGGYTF.